This T cell receptor (beta chain) was captured by sequencing in a study of T cells in Graves' hyperthyroidism and ophthalmopathy. Study as a whole: Upon initial diagnosis and before any treatment, peripheral blood was collected. General study points: Most thyroid clonotypes that were expanded above 0.001 also turned up in blood. Ophthalmopathy got predicted by the model a median roughly 6.1 months before its onset.

The study based diagnoses on clinical symptoms, serum thyroxine and TRAb, thyroid ultrasound and orbital computed tomography. This CDR3 has 13 amino acids. The V and J ends lost 2 bases and 4 bases respectively, with 8 bases between them. Germline V gene sequence: CDR1 MNHEY, CDR2 SVGEGT. RNA transcripts yielded amplified TCR beta CDR3 regions. A first-round RT-PCR of the TCR CDR3 used the HTBI primer set. Via MiXCR, TCRdb re-called the multiplex PCR reads, giving one row per CDR3 protein. The sample has more than 150,000 distinct CDR3 sequences; over 15% are singletons. This clonotype was recorded at least ten times. Its antigen is undetermined.

The sequenced sample consisted of blood. The rearrangement joins TRBV6-2 or TRBV6-3 to TRBJ1-1, with D possibly being TRBD1 (6 bases). This sequence was found in a woman between 50 and 59 years old with Graves' hyperthyroidism. This chain's CDR3 is CASSYGGGTEAFF. For the CDR3, the DNA is TGTGCCAGCAGTTACGGGGGCGGCACTGAAGCTTTCTTT.